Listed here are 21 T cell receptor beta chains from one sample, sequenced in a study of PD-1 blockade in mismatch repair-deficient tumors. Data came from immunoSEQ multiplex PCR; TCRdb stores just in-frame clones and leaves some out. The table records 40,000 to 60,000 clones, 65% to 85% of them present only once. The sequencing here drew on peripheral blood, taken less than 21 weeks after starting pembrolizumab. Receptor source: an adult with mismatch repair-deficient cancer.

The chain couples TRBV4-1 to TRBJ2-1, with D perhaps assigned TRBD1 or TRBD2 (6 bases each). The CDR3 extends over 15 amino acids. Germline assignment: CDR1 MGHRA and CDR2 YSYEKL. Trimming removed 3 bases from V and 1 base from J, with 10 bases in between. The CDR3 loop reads CASSQGGISYNEQFF. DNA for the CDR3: TGCGCCAGCAGCCAGGGGGGCATTTCCTACAATGAGCAGTTCTTC.

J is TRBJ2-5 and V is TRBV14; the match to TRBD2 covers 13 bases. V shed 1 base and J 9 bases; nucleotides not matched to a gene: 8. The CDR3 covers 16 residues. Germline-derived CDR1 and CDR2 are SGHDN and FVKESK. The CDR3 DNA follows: TGTGCCAGCAGCCAAGTTCCGGGACTAGCGGGAAGGTCCCAGTACTTC. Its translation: CASSQVPGLAGRSQYF.

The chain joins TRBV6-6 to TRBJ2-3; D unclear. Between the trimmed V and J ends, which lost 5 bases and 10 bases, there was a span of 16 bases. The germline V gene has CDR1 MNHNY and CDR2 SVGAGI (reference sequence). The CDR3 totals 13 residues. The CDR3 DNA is TGTGCCAGCAGTACGATGTCGGGTTCGTCGCAGTATTTT. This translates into CASSTMSGSSQYF.

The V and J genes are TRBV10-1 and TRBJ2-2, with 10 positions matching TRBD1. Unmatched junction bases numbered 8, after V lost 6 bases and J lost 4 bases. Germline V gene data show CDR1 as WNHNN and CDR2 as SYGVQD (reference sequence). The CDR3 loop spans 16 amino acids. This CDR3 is CASSEGQGSFTGELFF. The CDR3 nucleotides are TGCGCCAGCAGCGAGGGACAGGGGAGTTTCACCGGGGAGCTGTTTTTT.

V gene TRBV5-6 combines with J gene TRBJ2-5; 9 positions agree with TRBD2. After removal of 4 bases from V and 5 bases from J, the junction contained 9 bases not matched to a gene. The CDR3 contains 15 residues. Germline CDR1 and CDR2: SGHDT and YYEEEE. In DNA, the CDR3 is TGTGCCAGCAGCATTCCTGGCGGGAGGGTGGAGACCCAGTACTTC. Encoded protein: CASSIPGGRVETQYF.

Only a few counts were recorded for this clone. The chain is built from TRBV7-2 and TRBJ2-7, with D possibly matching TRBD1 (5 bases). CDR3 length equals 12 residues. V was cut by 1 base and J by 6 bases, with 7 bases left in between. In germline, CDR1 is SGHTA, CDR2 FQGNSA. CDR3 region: CASSLGRGEQYF. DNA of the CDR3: TGTGCCAGCAGCTTAGGTAGGGGCGAGCAGTACTTC. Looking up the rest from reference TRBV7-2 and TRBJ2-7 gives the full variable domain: GAGVSQSPSNKVTEKGKDVELRCDPISGHTALYWYRQSLGQGLEFLIYFQGNSAPDKSGLPSDRFSAERTGGSVSTLTIQRTQQEDSAVYLCASSLGRGEQYFGPGTRLTVT.

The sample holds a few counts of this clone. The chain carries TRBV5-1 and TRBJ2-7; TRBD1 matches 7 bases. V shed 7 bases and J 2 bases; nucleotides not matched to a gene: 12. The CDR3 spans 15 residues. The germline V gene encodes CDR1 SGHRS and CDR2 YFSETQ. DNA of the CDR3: TGCGCCAGCGCTGGGATCGGGACAGAACCCTACGAGCAGTACTTC. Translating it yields CASAGIGTEPYEQYF.

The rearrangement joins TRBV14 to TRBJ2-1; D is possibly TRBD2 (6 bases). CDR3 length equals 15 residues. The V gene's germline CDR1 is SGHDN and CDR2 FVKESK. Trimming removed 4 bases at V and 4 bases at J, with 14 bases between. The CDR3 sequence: CASSPVGAGYNEQFF. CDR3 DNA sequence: TGTGCCAGCAGCCCGGTCGGGGCGGGGTACAATGAGCAGTTCTTC.

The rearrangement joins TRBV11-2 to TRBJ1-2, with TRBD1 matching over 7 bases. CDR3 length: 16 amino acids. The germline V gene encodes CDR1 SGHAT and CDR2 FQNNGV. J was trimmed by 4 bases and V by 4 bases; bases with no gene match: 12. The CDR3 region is CASSSATGKYPYGYTF. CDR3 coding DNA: TGTGCCAGCAGCTCCGCGACAGGGAAATATCCCTATGGCTACACCTTC.

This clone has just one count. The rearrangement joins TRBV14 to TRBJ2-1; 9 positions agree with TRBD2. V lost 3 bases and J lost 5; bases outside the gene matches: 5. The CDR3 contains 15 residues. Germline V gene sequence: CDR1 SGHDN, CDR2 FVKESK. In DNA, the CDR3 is TGTGCCAGCAGCCATGGACTAGCGAGAGACAATGAGCAGTTCTTC. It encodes CASSHGLARDNEQFF.

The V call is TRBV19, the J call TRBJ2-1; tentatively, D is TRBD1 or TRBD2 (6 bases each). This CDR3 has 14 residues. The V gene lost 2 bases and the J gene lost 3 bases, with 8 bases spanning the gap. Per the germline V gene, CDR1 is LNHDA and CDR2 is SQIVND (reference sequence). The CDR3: CASSIRGDYNEQFF. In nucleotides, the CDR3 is TGTGCCAGTAGTATAAGGGGGGACTACAATGAGCAGTTCTTC.

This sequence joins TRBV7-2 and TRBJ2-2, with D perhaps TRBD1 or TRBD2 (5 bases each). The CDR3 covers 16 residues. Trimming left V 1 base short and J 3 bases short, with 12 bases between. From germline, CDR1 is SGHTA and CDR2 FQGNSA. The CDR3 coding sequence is TGTGCCAGCAGCTTAGGGGGGACGGGATACACCGGGGAGCTGTTTTTT. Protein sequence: CASSLGGTGYTGELFF.

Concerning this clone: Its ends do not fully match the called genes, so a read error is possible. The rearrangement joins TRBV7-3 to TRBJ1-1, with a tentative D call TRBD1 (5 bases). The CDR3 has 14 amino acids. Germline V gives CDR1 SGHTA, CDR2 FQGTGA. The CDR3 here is CASSLNGGPAEAFF. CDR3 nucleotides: TGTGCCAGCAGTTTAAACGGGGGTCCTGCTGAAGCTTTCTTT. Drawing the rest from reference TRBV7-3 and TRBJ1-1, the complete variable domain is GAGVSQTPSNKVTEKGKYVELRCDPISGHTALYWYRQSLGQGPEFLIYFQGTGAADDSGLPNDRFFAVRPEGSVSTLKIQRTERGDSAVYLCASSLNGGPAEAFFGQGTRLTVV.

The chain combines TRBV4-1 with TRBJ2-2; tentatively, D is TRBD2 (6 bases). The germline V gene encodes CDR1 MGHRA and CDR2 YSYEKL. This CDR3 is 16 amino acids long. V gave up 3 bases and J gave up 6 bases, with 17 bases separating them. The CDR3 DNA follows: TGCGCCAGCAGCCAGACACCGGGACTCCCGTCCGGGGAGCTGTTTTTT. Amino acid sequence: CASSQTPGLPSGELFF.

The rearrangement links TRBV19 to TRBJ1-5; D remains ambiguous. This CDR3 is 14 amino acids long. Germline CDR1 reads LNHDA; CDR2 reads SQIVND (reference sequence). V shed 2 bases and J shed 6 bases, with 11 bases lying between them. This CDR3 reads CASSISGVGQPQHF. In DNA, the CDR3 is TGTGCCAGTAGTATATCCGGGGTGGGTCAGCCCCAGCATTTT.

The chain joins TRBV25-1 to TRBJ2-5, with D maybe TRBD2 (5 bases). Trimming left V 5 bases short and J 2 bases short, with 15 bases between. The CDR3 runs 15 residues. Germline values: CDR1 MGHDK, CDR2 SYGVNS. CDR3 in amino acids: CASSPPGRIQETQYF. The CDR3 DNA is TGTGCCAGCAGTCCCCCGGGGAGAATTCAAGAGACCCAGTACTTC.

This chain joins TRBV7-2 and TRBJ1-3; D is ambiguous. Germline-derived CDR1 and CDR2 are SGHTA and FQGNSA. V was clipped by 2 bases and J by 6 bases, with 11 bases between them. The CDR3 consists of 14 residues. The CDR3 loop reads CASSLSVGENTIYF. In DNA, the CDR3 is TGTGCCAGCAGCTTAAGTGTGGGCGAAAACACCATATATTTT.

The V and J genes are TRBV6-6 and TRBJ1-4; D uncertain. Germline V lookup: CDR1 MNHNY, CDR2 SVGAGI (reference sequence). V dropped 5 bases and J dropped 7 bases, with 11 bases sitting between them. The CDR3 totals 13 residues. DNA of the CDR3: TGTGCCAGCAGTCAAACGGGAGGTGAAAAACTGTTTTTT. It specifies CASSQTGGEKLFF.

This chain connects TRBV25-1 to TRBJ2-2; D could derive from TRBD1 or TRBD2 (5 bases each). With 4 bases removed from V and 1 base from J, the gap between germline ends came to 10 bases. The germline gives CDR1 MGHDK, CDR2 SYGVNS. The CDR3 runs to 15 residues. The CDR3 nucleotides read TGTGCCAGCAGTGGCCAGAGGGGGAACACCGGGGAGCTGTTTTTT. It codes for CASSGQRGNTGELFF.

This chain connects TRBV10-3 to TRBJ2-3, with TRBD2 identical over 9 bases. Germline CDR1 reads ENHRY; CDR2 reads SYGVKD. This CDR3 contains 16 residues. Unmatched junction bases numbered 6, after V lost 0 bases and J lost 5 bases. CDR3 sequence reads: CAISESTAGGRDTQYF. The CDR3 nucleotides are TGTGCCATCAGTGAGTCGACAGCGGGAGGCCGAGATACGCAGTATTTT.

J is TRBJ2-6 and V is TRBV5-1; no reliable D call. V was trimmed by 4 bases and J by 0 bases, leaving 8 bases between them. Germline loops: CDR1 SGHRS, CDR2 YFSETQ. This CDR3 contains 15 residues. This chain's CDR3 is CASSMGNSGANVLTF. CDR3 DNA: TGCGCCAGCAGCATGGGCAACTCTGGGGCCAACGTCCTGACTTTC.